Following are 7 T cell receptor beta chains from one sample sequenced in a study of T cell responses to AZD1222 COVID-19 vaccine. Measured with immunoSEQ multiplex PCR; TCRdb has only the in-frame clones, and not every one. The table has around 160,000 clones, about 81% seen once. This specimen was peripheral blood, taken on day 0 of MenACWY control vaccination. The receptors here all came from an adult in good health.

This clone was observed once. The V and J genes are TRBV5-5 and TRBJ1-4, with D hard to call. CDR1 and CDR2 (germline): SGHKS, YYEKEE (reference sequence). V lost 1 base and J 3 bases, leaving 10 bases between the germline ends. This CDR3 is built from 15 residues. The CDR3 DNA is TGTGCCAGCAGCTTGCTGGGAACACCTAATGAAAAACTGTTTTTT. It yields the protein CASSLLGTPNEKLFF. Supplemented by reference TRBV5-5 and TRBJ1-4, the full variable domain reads DAGVTQSPTHLIKTRGQQVTLRCSPISGHKSVSWYQQVLGQGPQFIFQYYEKEERGRGNFPDRFSARQFPNYSSELNVNALLLGDSALYLCASSLLGTPNEKLFFGSGTQLSVL.

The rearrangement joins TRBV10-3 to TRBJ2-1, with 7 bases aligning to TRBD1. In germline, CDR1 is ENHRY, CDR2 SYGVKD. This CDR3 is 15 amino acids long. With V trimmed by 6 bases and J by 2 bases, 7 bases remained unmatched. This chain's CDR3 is CAIRETGSTYNEQFF. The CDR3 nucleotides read TGTGCCATCAGAGAGACAGGGTCAACCTACAATGAGCAGTTCTTC.

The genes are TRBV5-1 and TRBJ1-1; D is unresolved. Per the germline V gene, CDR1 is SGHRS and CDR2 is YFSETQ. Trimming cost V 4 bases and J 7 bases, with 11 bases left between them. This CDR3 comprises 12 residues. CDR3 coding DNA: TGCGCCAGCAGCAGGACCGGCCTTGAAGCTTTCTTT. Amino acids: CASSRTGLEAFF.

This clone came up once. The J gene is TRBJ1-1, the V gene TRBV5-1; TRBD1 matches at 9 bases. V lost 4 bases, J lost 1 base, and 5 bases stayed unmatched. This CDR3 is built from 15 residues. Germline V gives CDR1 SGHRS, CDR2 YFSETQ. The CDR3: CASSGTGNPNTEAFF. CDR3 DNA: TGCGCCAGCAGCGGGACAGGGAACCCGAACACTGAAGCTTTCTTT.

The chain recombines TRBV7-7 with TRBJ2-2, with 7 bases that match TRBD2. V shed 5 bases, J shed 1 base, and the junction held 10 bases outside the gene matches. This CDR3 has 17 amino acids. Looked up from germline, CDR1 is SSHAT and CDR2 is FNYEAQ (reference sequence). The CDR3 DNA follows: TGTGCCAGCAGCCCCGATTGGCGGGGGAGGAACACCGGGGAGCTGTTTTTT. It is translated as CASSPDWRGRNTGELFF.

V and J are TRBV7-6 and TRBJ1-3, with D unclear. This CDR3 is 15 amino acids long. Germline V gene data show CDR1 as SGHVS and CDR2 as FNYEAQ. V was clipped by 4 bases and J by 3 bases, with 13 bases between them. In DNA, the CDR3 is TGTGCCAGCAGCTCTCTTAAGGGTGATGGAAACACCATATATTTT. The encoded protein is CASSSLKGDGNTIYF.

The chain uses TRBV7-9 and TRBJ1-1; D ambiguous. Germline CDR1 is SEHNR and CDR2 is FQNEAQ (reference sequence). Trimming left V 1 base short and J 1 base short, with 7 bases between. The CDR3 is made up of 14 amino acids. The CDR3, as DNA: TGTGCCAGCAGCTTAGGGCCGGGGAACACTGAAGCTTTCTTT. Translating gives CASSLGPGNTEAFF. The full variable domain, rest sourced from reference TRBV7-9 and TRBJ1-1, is DTGVSQNPRHKITKRGQNVTFRCDPISEHNRLYWYRQTLGQGPEFLTYFQNEAQLEKSRLLSDRFSAERPKGSFSTLEIQRTEQGDSAMYLCASSLGPGNTEAFFGQGTRLTVV.